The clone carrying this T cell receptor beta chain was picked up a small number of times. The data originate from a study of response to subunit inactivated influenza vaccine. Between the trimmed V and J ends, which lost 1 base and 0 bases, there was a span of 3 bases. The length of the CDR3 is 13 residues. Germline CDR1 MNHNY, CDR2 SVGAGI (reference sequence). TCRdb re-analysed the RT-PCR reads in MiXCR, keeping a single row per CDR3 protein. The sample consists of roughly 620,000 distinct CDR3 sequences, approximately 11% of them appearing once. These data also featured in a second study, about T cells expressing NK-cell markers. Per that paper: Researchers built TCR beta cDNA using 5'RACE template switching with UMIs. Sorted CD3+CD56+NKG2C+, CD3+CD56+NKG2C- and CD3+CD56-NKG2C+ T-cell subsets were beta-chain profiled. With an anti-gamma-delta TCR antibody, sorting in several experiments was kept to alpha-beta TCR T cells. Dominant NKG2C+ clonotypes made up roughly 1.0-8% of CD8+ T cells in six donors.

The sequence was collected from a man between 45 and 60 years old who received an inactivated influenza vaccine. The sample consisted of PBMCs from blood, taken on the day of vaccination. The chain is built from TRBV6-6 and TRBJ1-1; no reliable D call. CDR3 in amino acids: CASSYFLNTEAFF. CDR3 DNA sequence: TGTGCCAGCAGTTACTTCCTGAACACTGAAGCTTTCTTT.